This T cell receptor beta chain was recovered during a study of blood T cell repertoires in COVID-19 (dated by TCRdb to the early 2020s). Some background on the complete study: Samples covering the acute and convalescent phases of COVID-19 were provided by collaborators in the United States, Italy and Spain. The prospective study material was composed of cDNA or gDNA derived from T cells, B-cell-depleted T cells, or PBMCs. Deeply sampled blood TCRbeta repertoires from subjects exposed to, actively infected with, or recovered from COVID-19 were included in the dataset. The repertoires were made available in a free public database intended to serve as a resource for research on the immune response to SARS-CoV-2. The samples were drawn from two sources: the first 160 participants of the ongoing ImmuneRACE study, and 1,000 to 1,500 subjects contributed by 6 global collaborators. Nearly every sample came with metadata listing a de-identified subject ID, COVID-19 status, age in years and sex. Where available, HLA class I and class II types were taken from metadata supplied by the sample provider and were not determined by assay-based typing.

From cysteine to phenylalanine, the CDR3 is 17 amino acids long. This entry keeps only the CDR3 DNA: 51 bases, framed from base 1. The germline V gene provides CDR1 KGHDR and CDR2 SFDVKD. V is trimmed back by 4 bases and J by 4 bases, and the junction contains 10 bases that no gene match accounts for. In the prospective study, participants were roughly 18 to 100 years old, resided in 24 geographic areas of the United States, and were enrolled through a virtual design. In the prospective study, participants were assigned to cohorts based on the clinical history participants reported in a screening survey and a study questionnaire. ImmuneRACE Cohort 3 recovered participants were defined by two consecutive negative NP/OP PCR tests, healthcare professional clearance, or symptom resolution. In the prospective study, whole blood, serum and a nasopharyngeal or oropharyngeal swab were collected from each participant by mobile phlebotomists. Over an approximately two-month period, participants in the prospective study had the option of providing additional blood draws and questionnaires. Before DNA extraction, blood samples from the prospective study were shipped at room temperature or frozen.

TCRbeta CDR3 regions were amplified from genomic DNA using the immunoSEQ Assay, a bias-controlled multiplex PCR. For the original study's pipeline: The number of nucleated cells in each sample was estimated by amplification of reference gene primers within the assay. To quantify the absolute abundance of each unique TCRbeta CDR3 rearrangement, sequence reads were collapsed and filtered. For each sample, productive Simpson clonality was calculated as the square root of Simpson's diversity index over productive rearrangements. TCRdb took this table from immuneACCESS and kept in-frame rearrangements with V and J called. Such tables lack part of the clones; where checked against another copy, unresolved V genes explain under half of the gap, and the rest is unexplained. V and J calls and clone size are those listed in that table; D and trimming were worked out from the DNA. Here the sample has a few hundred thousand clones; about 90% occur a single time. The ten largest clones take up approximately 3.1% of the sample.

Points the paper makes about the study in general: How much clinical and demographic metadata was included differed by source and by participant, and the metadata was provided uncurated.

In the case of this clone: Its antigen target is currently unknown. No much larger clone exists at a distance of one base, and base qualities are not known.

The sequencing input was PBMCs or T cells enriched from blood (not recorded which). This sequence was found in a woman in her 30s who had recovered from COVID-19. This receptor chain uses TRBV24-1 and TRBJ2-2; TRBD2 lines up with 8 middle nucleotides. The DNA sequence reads TGTGCCACCAGTGAAAGGATCACTAGCGGCGCCACCGGGGAGCTGTTTTTT. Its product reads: CATSERITSGATGELFF.